The rows below give T cell receptor beta chains drawn from one sample of a study of blood T cell repertoires in COVID-19. Measured with immunoSEQ multiplex PCR; TCRdb has only the in-frame clones, and not every one. Here the sample spans more than 300,000 clones, 90% being singletons. The material sequenced was peripheral blood. These receptors were obtained from a middle-aged woman with COVID-19, enrolled during active disease. CDR3s include the opening cysteine and the closing phenylalanine or tryptophan. Fields, in order: J gene, clone size, D gene, V gene, CDR3 DNA, CDR3 protein. A D gene is named only where the DNA matches it firmly. Size values are once, few and many counts, or a class for expanded clones, and some rows have none.

j_call: TRBJ1-2; clone_size: NA; d_call: TRBD1; v_call: TRBV6-2/TRBV6-3; cdr3_nt: TGTGCCAGCAGTCGCGGGAATGACAGGGGGCTCAATGGCTACACCTTC; cdr3_aa: CASSRGNDRGLNGYTF
j_call: TRBJ1-5; clone_size: NA; d_call: TRBD1; v_call: TRBV7-3; cdr3_nt: TGTGCCAGCAGCTCCCCCATCAGGGGGAATCAGCCCCAGCATTTT; cdr3_aa: CASSSPIRGNQPQHF
j_call: TRBJ2-7; clone_size: NA; d_call: NA; v_call: TRBV19; cdr3_nt: TGTGCCAGTAGTAGACAGGTGACCTACGAGCAGTACTTC; cdr3_aa: CASSRQVTYEQYF
j_call: TRBJ2-7; clone_size: NA; d_call: TRBD1; v_call: TRBV28; cdr3_nt: TGTGCCAGCAGTTTATGGACAGGGACCTACGAGCAGTACTTC; cdr3_aa: CASSLWTGTYEQYF
j_call: TRBJ2-3; clone_size: few; d_call: TRBD1; v_call: TRBV2; cdr3_nt: TGTGCCAGCAGTAGGACAGGGGGAACAGATACGCAGTATTTT; cdr3_aa: CASSRTGGTDTQYF
j_call: TRBJ2-1; clone_size: NA; d_call: TRBD1; v_call: TRBV11-3; cdr3_nt: TGTGCCAGCAGCCGACAGGGACAGGGGGCCTCCCCCTACAATGAGCAGTTCTTC; cdr3_aa: CASSRQGQGASPYNEQFF
j_call: TRBJ2-7; clone_size: once; d_call: NA; v_call: TRBV18; cdr3_nt: TGTGCCAGCTCATCTGGACGGGCGGGCTACGAGCAGTACTTC; cdr3_aa: CASSSGRAGYEQYF
j_call: TRBJ1-1; clone_size: NA; d_call: NA; v_call: TRBV28; cdr3_nt: TGTGCCAGCAGTTTAGACCGGGGATTCTCTGAAGCTTTCTTT; cdr3_aa: CASSLDRGFSEAFF
j_call: TRBJ2-7; clone_size: NA; d_call: TRBD1; v_call: TRBV27; cdr3_nt: TGTGCCAGCAGTCGACCGGGACAGGGTGGCTACGAGCAGTACTTC; cdr3_aa: CASSRPGQGGYEQYF
j_call: TRBJ2-7; clone_size: few; d_call: TRBD1; v_call: TRBV5-6; cdr3_nt: TGTGCCAGCAGCAGATTAGGGACAGGGGGCTACGAGCAGTACTTC; cdr3_aa: CASSRLGTGGYEQYF
j_call: TRBJ1-4; clone_size: NA; d_call: TRBD1; v_call: TRBV5-4; cdr3_nt: TGTGCCAGCAGCTCCGGGACAGGGGAAAAACTGTTTTTT; cdr3_aa: CASSSGTGEKLFF
j_call: TRBJ1-2; clone_size: NA; d_call: NA; v_call: TRBV30; cdr3_nt: TGTGCCTGGAGACGGAGTGGGGGGTCCTACACCTTC; cdr3_aa: CAWRRSGGSYTF
j_call: TRBJ2-5; clone_size: NA; d_call: TRBD2; v_call: TRBV4-2; cdr3_nt: TGTGCCAGCAGCCCCGCCGCGCTAGCGGGGGCCCAAGAGACCCAGTACTTC; cdr3_aa: CASSPAALAGAQETQYF
j_call: TRBJ2-3; clone_size: NA; d_call: TRBD2; v_call: TRBV27; cdr3_nt: TGTGCCAGCAGCCAAACAGTTTTACCGGGACTAGCAACATCGTGGGACGCAGATACGCAGTATTTT; cdr3_aa: CASSQTVLPGLATSWDADTQYF
j_call: TRBJ1-2; clone_size: NA; d_call: NA; v_call: TRBV28; cdr3_nt: TGTGCCAGCAGTCGACCAGCGGGCGACCAGTATGGCTACACCTTC; cdr3_aa: CASSRPAGDQYGYTF
j_call: TRBJ2-7; clone_size: NA; d_call: TRBD2; v_call: TRBV30; cdr3_nt: TGTGCCTGGAGACTAGCGATCCGAGCCAGTATCTACGAGCAGTACTTC; cdr3_aa: CAWRLAIRASIYEQYF
j_call: TRBJ1-1; clone_size: NA; d_call: TRBD1; v_call: TRBV6-5; cdr3_nt: TGTGCCAGCAGCAGGACAGGGGAGACTGAAGCTTTCTTT; cdr3_aa: CASSRTGETEAFF
j_call: TRBJ2-5; clone_size: NA; d_call: NA; v_call: TRBV19; cdr3_nt: TGTGCCAGTAGTATAGCCGGGTGGGAGACCCAGTACTTC; cdr3_aa: CASSIAGWETQYF
j_call: TRBJ1-5; clone_size: once; d_call: TRBD1; v_call: TRBV28; cdr3_nt: TGTGCCAGCACCGTACAGGGGGCTAGCAATCAGCCCCAGCATTTT; cdr3_aa: CASTVQGASNQPQHF
j_call: TRBJ2-7; clone_size: NA; d_call: NA; v_call: TRBV27; cdr3_nt: TGTGCCAGCAGATATCCCGTGGGAGGCGAGCAGTACTTC; cdr3_aa: CASRYPVGGEQYF
j_call: TRBJ2-1; clone_size: NA; d_call: NA; v_call: TRBV28; cdr3_nt: TGTGCCAGCGGGTCGGGCGGGAAGGGGAATGAGCAGTTCTTC; cdr3_aa: CASGSGGKGNEQFF
j_call: TRBJ1-1; clone_size: NA; d_call: TRBD1; v_call: TRBV4-1; cdr3_nt: TGCGCCAGCAGCCAAGAAAATCTACAGGGGCTGAACACTGAAGCTTTCTTT; cdr3_aa: CASSQENLQGLNTEAFF